What follows describes a single TCR beta chain. This sample was included in a study of T cells in Graves' hyperthyroidism and ophthalmopathy. TCR beta CDR3 sequences were amplified from RNA transcripts. Using the HTBI primer set, a first-round RT-PCR was run on the TCR CDR3. TCRdb independently ran MiXCR on the multiplex PCR reads; one entry per CDR3 protein. The sample includes about 610,000 distinct CDR3 sequences, roughly a sixth of them seen just once. There are 14 residues in the CDR3. V dropped 5 bases and J dropped 5 bases, with 15 bases sitting between them. The V gene's germline CDR1 is LNHDA and CDR2 SQIVND (reference sequence).

This TCR derives from a woman aged 40 to 50 with Graves' ophthalmopathy. Specimen: blood. V usage is TRBV19 and J usage is TRBJ1-1, with a tentative D call TRBD1 (5 bases). CDR3 nucleotide sequence: TGTGCCAGTAGTTTCTCGGACATGAGGACTGAAGCTTTCTTT. Its translation: CASSFSDMRTEAFF.